This entry describes one T cell receptor (beta chain). Its antigen is not identified. CDR3 length: 15 residues. CDR1 and CDR2 from the germline V gene are MNHEY and SVGAGI. The trim removed 5 bases at V and 4 bases at J, leaving 8 bases unmatched. The entry originates in a study of beta chain features in type 1 diabetes. Study-wide context: Age and gender were similar between patients and healthy donors, as were cell yields.

General study points: A potential influence of HLA type upon TCRB rearrangement remained unresolved herein. Type 1 diabetes patients had fewer VDJ junction insertions and more deletions. Across patients, naive, central memory and Treg TCRB repertoires exhibited apparently greater similarity than was observed across healthy donors.

TCRB transcripts that were expressed got sequenced, as all of the isolated RNA had been reverse transcribed. The method was immunoSEQ multiplex PCR; TCRdb's version includes in-frame clones alone and lacks a portion of them. The data show under 400,000 clones, roughly 12% seen once. Sequencing was done on a sample of naive CD4+ T cells from blood. The J gene is TRBJ2-5, the V gene TRBV6-5; TRBD2 agrees at 9 bases. The receptor was derived from a man aged 18 to 35 in good health. CDR3 in DNA: TGTGCCAGCAGTGTTAGCGGGAGAGGGGCAGAGACCCAGTACTTC. Protein product: CASSVSGRGAETQYF.